The T cell receptor (beta chain) under discussion was sequenced for a study of shared clonotypes between healthy human individuals. Study-level results: It was expected that sequencing depth would affect clonotype sharing among donors. Only blood underwent sampling, and tissue repertoires likely differ. Some clonotypes were shared by all four sorted-subset donors, while others were not shared. The non-shared ones had lower generation probabilities than the shared ones.

Assay: immunoSEQ multiplex PCR; the TCRdb copy retains only in-frame clones and omits some. The sample shows approximately 2.1 million clones, approximately 95% of them seen only once. To note about this clone: What it binds is not known. The same CDR3 arises from other DNA sequences in this sample as well.

The germline V gene encodes CDR1 KGHSH and CDR2 LQKENI. The CDR3 is 14 amino acids. V shed 3 bases, J shed 2 bases, and the junction held 3 bases outside the gene matches. Sequencing used naive CD4+ T cells from PBMCs. Subset described: CD45RA+ positively selected. This clonotype was obtained from a young man in good health. Some clones in this sample may be carry-over from other donors' samples. The chain couples TRBV18 to TRBJ2-7; 8 bases are a match to TRBD1. The CDR3 is CASSPLQGAYEQYF. The CDR3 DNA is TGTGCCAGCTCACCGTTACAGGGGGCCTACGAGCAGTACTTC.